This passage covers 24 T cell receptor beta chains from one sample sequenced in a study of cytomegalovirus exposure and HLA in healthy donors. In the PCR, 60 Vbeta and 13 Jbeta primers were used. Sequencing used immunoSEQ multiplex PCR; TCRdb keeps in-frame clones, though not all of them. This table holds more than 150,000 clones, around 85% found once. Sequences were obtained from PBMCs. These receptors were obtained from a man aged 50-59 years in good health and CMV-seronegative.

The J gene is TRBJ1-2, the V gene TRBV5-6; TRBD1 aligns across 7 bases. Germline assignment: CDR1 SGHDT and CDR2 YYEEEE. V was clipped by 3 bases and J by 0 bases; unmatched bases: 11. CDR3 length: 17 amino acids. CDR3 in amino acids: CASSWRAPGQPNYGYTF. The DNA of the CDR3 is TGTGCCAGCAGCTGGCGAGCCCCGGGACAGCCTAACTATGGCTACACCTTC.

This chain connects TRBV5-5 to TRBJ2-5, with 9 bases that match TRBD1. Per the germline V gene, CDR1 is SGHKS and CDR2 is YYEKEE (reference sequence). The CDR3 sequence is 14 residues long. The ends lost 5 bases at V and 7 bases at J; junction bases unmatched: 9. In DNA, the CDR3 is TGTGCCAGCAGTGGTGTTGGACAGGGGATGACCCAGTACTTC. Translated, it gives CASSGVGQGMTQYF.

The chain recombines TRBV6-5 with TRBJ1-4; possibly TRBD1 for D (6 bases). Germline CDR1 MNHEY, CDR2 SVGAGI. The CDR3 contains 14 residues. Trimming cost V 8 bases and J 8 bases, with 18 bases left between them. CDR3 loop: CASCRQDRREKLFF. The CDR3 bases are TGTGCCAGCTGCAGACAGGACAGAAGGGAAAAACTGTTTTTT.

The DNA of the CDR3 is TGTGCCAGCAGCCAAGGGGCAGGGCGGATTAATGAAAAACTGTTTTTT. Its protein product is CASSQGAGRINEKLFF. The gene calls are TRBV14 and TRBJ1-4, with D possibly being TRBD1 (5 bases). Germline V gives CDR1 SGHDN, CDR2 FVKESK. Trimming stripped 1 base from V and 4 bases from J, with 13 bases between. This CDR3 comprises 16 residues. The full variable domain, its missing parts supplied by reference TRBV14 and TRBJ1-4, is EAGVTQFPSHSVIEKGQTVTLRCDPISGHDNLYWYRRVMGKEIKFLLHFVKESKQDESGMPNNRFLAERTGGTYSTLKVQPAELEDSGVYFCASSQGAGRINEKLFFGSGTQLSVL.

The chain has TRBV20-1 and TRBJ1-2, with D unclear. The CDR3 is 11 residues long. Trimming took off 5 bases at V and 5 bases at J, with 9 bases between the two ends. Looked up from germline, CDR1 is DFQATT and CDR2 is SNEGSKA (reference sequence). CDR3 residues: CSAGTAYGYTF. The CDR3 coding sequence is TGCAGTGCTGGTACAGCTTATGGCTACACCTTC.

This sequence joins TRBV25-1 and TRBJ2-1; D gene unclear. The germline V gene encodes CDR1 MGHDK and CDR2 SYGVNS. This CDR3 is built from 14 residues. V was shortened by 1 base and J by 7 bases, with 11 bases between the two germline ends. CDR3 region: CASSELSRSNEQFF. CDR3 coding DNA: TGTGCCAGCAGTGAATTGAGCAGGTCGAATGAGCAGTTCTTC.

The rearrangement links TRBV9 to TRBJ2-3; D possibly corresponds to TRBD1 (5 bases). Germline CDR1 SGDLS, CDR2 YYNGEE. V lost 7 bases and J lost 3, with 15 bases in between. The CDR3 contains 14 residues. CDR3 bases: TGTGCCAGCGACAGAGGAGATGGGACAGATACGCAGTATTTT. It codes for CASDRGDGTDTQYF.

The chain has TRBV27 and TRBJ1-5; 9 nucleotides match TRBD1. V lost 6 bases to trimming and J lost 6 bases; unmatched junction nucleotides: 6. This CDR3 comprises 14 residues. Germline V gene lookup returns CDR1 MNHEY and CDR2 SMNVEV (reference sequence). CDR3 DNA: TGTGCCAGCAGGCTACAGGGGGCAGGTCAGCCCCAGCATTTT. Translated, it gives CASRLQGAGQPQHF.

The chain is built from TRBV9 and TRBJ2-5; tentatively, D is TRBD1 (6 bases). The J call may be mistaken, given a closer DNA end match to TRBJ2-7. The CDR3 is 13 residues long. Germline lookup yields CDR1 SGDLS and CDR2 YYNGEE. CDR3 coding DNA: TGTGCCAGCAGAAACAGGGCTTGGTCCGAGCAGTACTTC. It translates to CASRNRAWSEQYF.

The V gene is TRBV27, the J gene TRBJ1-5; D is unresolved. V was shortened by 3 bases and J by 4 bases, with 7 bases between the two germline ends. From germline, CDR1 is MNHEY and CDR2 SMNVEV (reference sequence). There are 13 residues in the CDR3. The CDR3 coding sequence is TGTGCCAGCAGTTTGTCGGAGAATCAGCCCCAGCATTTT. It yields the protein CASSLSENQPQHF.

The chain uses TRBV4-3 and TRBJ2-5; 8 bases align to TRBD2. V shed 0 bases, J shed 4 bases, and the junction held 10 bases outside the gene matches. Germline-derived CDR1 and CDR2 are LGHNA and YSLEER. The CDR3 runs 17 residues. CDR3 in DNA: TGCGCCAGCAGCCAAGATTTCGCGGGGGGACTTAGAGAGACCCAGTACTTC. It translates to CASSQDFAGGLRETQYF.

About this clone itself: An end of the junction does not agree with germline; a read error may underlie this. This chain uses TRBV7-7 with TRBJ2-3; 8 nucleotides agree with TRBD1. This CDR3 has 14 residues. Germline V gives CDR1 SSHAT, CDR2 FNYEAQ (reference sequence). This chain's CDR3 is CASSTGQGADTQYF. The DNA of the CDR3 is TGTGCTAGCAGCACAGGACAGGGCGCAGATACGCAGTATTTT.

The chain employs TRBV19 and TRBJ2-2; 7 bases align to TRBD1. With 5 bases clipped from V and 4 bases from J, the junction kept 7 bases outside the gene matches. The CDR3 is 15 residues long. Germline assignment: CDR1 LNHDA and CDR2 SQIVND (reference sequence). The CDR3 DNA sequence: TGTGCCAGTAGTCAACCGGGACAGATCACCGGGGAGCTGTTTTTT. It codes for CASSQPGQITGELFF. Based on the CDR3 plus reference TRBV19 and TRBJ2-2, the full variable domain is DGGITQSPKYLFRKEGQNVTLSCEQNLNHDAMYWYRQDPGQGLRLIYYSQIVNDFQKGDIAEGYSVSREKKESFPLTVTSAQKNPTAFYLCASSQPGQITGELFFGEGSRLTVL.

The chain joins TRBV20-1 to TRBJ1-4; D unclear. Germline V gives CDR1 DFQATT, CDR2 SNEGSKA (reference sequence). The V end was cut by 2 bases, the J end by 8 bases, with 6 bases between. This CDR3 comprises 11 residues. The CDR3 coding sequence is TGCAGTGCTAGAAAGGAGGAAAAACTGTTTTTT. Residues: CSARKEEKLFF.

The rearrangement links TRBV19 to TRBJ2-2; 10 bases are shared with TRBD2. J lost 3 bases, V lost 3 bases, and 7 bases had no gene match. The germline V gene encodes CDR1 LNHDA and CDR2 SQIVND (reference sequence). CDR3 length: 17 residues. The CDR3 DNA is TGTGCCAGTAGTATGGGGCTAGCGGGGGTTGACACCGGGGAGCTGTTTTTT. This sequence encodes CASSMGLAGVDTGELFF.

The J gene is TRBJ1-2, the V gene TRBV5-1, with 7 positions matching TRBD1. The CDR3 contains 15 residues. After removal of 5 bases from V and 0 bases from J, the junction contained 7 bases not matched to a gene. The germline V gene has CDR1 SGHRS and CDR2 YFSETQ. The CDR3 sequence is CASSLSGTANYGYTF. The CDR3 nucleotides are TGCGCCAGCAGTTTATCCGGGACAGCTAACTATGGCTACACCTTC.

The CDR3 sequence: CASSSRLAGGPGELFF. CDR3 nucleotide sequence: TGTGCCAGCAGCTCCCGACTAGCGGGGGGCCCCGGGGAGCTGTTTTTT. The chain links TRBV7-3 to TRBJ2-2; 13 bases map to TRBD2. Per the germline V gene, CDR1 is SGHTA and CDR2 is FQGTGA. J lost 6 bases, V lost 4 bases, and 5 bases had no gene match. The CDR3 is 16 residues long.

The chain couples TRBV9 to TRBJ1-2; 10 nucleotides agree with TRBD1. Germline CDR1 is SGDLS and CDR2 is YYNGEE. This CDR3 contains 16 residues. V lost 4 bases, J lost 4 bases, and 10 bases stayed unmatched. CDR3 coding DNA: TGTGCCAGCAGCCCCCGACAGGGGGCGTCGTTCTATGGCTACACCTTC. As protein: CASSPRQGASFYGYTF. The full variable domain, with the rest looked up from reference TRBV9 and TRBJ1-2, is DSGVTQTPKHLITATGQRVTLRCSPRSGDLSVYWYQQSLDQGLQFLIQYYNGEERAKGNILERFSAQQFPDLHSELNLSSLELGDSALYFCASSPRQGASFYGYTFGSGTRLTVV.

This clone was seen only a few times. The rearrangement uses TRBV27 and TRBJ2-7; 7 bases fit TRBD2. The CDR3 loop spans 16 amino acids. Germline V gene sequence: CDR1 MNHEY, CDR2 SMNVEV (reference sequence). J gave up 3 bases and V 2 bases, and 10 bases lay outside the gene matches. CDR3: CASSLKASAGDYEQYF. As DNA, the CDR3 is TGTGCCAGCAGTTTAAAGGCTTCGGCGGGAGACTACGAGCAGTACTTC.

This chain joins TRBV29-1 and TRBJ2-1; 8 bases match TRBD1. CDR3 length equals 14 residues. After removal of 7 bases from V and 8 bases from J, the junction contained 13 bases not matched to a gene. Looked up from germline, CDR1 is SQVTM and CDR2 is ANQGSEA. This CDR3 is CSAPHWTGLDEQFF. The CDR3 nucleotides are TGCAGCGCTCCCCATTGGACAGGGTTGGATGAGCAGTTCTTC.

The gene calls are TRBV10-3 and TRBJ1-6; D uncertain. This CDR3 is 14 amino acids long. CDR1 ENHRY and CDR2 SYGVKD come from the germline V gene. V was trimmed by 3 bases and J by 9 bases, leaving 12 bases between them. CDR3 nucleotides: TGTGCCATCAGTGAAGAGGGTCCGGGTTCACCCCTCCACTTT. Translation gives CAISEEGPGSPLHF.

This sequence joins TRBV6-5 and TRBJ1-5, with D possibly being TRBD1 (5 bases). Trimming shortened V by 8 bases and J by 4 bases, and 15 bases separated the two germline ends. The CDR3 is 14 residues long. The germline V gene has CDR1 MNHEY and CDR2 SVGAGI. In DNA, the CDR3 is TGTGCCAGCTCCGGGGGGGGTCTAAATCAGCCCCAGCATTTT. Residues: CASSGGGLNQPQHF.

The J gene is TRBJ2-5, the V gene TRBV18; 12 bases are shared with TRBD2. The J call may not be correct, given that the DNA end is closer to TRBJ2-7. There are 16 residues in the CDR3. Germline loops: CDR1 KGHSH, CDR2 LQKENI. CDR3 in amino acids: CASSLSLAGGPHEQYF. Here the CDR3 DNA reads TGTGCCAGCTCACTCAGTCTAGCGGGGGGGCCTCACGAGCAGTACTTC.

The CDR3 reads CASSKGQGSSYEQYF. The CDR3 coding sequence is TGTGCCAGTAGTAAGGGACAGGGGAGTTCCTACGAGCAGTACTTC. The V call is TRBV19, the J call TRBJ2-7, with TRBD1 matching over 10 bases. From germline, CDR1 is LNHDA and CDR2 SQIVND (reference sequence). CDR3 length equals 15 residues. V trimming: 4 bases; J trimming: 1 base; junction bases outside the gene matches: 4.